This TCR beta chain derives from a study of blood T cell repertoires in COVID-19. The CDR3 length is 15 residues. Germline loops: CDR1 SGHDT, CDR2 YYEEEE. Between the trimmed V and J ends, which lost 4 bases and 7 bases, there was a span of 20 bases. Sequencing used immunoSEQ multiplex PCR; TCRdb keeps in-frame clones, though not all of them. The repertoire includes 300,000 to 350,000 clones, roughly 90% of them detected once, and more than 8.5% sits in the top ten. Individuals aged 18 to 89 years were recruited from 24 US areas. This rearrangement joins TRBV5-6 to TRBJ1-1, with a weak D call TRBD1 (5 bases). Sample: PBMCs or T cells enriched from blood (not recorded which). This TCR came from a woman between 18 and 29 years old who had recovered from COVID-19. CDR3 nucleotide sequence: TGTGCCAGCAGCACCGGGACTAAAGGGCAGGATGAAGCTTTCTTT. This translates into CASSTGTKGQDEAFF.